One T cell receptor (beta chain) is described in this entry. The clone's antigen remains unknown. No much larger clone is present one base from it, and per-base qualities are unavailable. The data stem from a study of blood T cell repertoires in COVID-19 (dated by TCRdb to between 2020 and 2021). With regard to the full study: Collaborator samples came from the United States, Italy and Spain and covered acute and convalescent phases of COVID-19. A de-identified subject ID, COVID-19 status, age in years and sex were almost always included in the sample metadata. A freely available public database, intended as a resource for researchers studying the immune response to SARS-CoV-2, is where the repertoires were released. Where available, HLA class I and class II types were taken from metadata supplied by the sample provider and were not determined by assay-based typing. Subjects who had been exposed to COVID-19, were actively infected with it, or had recovered from it provided the deeply sampled blood TCRbeta repertoires that made up the dataset. The material from the prospective study consisted of cDNA or gDNA derived from T cells, B-cell-depleted T cells, or PBMCs. The samples were drawn from two sources: the first 160 participants of the ongoing ImmuneRACE study, and 1,000 to 1,500 subjects contributed by 6 global collaborators. Here is what the overall study found, with its caveats: How much clinical and demographic metadata was included differed by source and by participant, and the metadata was provided uncurated.

TCRbeta CDR3 regions were amplified from genomic DNA using the immunoSEQ Assay, a bias-controlled multiplex PCR. Regarding the original processing steps: Nucleated cell counts per sample were estimated from amplification of reference gene primers within the assay. To quantify the absolute abundance of each unique TCRbeta CDR3 rearrangement, sequence reads were collapsed and filtered. For each sample, productive Simpson clonality was calculated by taking the square root of Simpson's diversity index across productive rearrangements. Entries here come from immuneACCESS through TCRdb and include only in-frame sequences with V and J called. Some clones fail to appear in such tables; in the studies checked, an unresolved V gene covers under half of the shortfall, and the cause of the remainder is unknown. The V and J calls and clone size were taken over from that table, and D and trimming were inferred from the DNA. This sample holds fewer than 350,000 clones; about 89% were observed only once. The ten largest clones capture around 4.4% of the sample.

CDR1 and CDR2, looked up from the germline V gene (reference sequence), are LNHNV and YYDKDF. A distance of 5 bases separates the germline ends of V and J, which lose 0 bases and 0 bases respectively. From the cysteine through the phenylalanine, the CDR3 covers 14 amino acids. Only CDR3 DNA is held: 42 bases, read in frame from base 1. Whole blood was collected in K2EDTA tubes by collaborating institutions according to the institutions' own protocols. For TCRbeta analysis, collaborators shipped samples in one of three forms: frozen whole blood, isolated PBMCs, or DNA extracted from either of those sample types.

The source is a man between 35 and 55 years old with acute or convalescent COVID-19. The chain links TRBV15 with TRBJ1-2; no confident D gene assignment can be made. Sequencing was done on a sample of peripheral blood. CDR3 sequence: CATSRDISNYGYTF. The bases are TGTGCCACCAGCAGAGACATTTCTAACTATGGCTACACCTTC. Supplemented by the reference TRBV15 and TRBJ1-2 proteins around the CDR3, the complete variable domain is DAMVIQNPRYQVTQFGKPVTLSCSQTLNHNVMYWYQQKSSQAPKLLFHYYDKDFNNEADTPDNFQSRRPNTSFCFLDIRSPGLGDTAMYLCATSRDISNYGYTFGSGTRLTVV.